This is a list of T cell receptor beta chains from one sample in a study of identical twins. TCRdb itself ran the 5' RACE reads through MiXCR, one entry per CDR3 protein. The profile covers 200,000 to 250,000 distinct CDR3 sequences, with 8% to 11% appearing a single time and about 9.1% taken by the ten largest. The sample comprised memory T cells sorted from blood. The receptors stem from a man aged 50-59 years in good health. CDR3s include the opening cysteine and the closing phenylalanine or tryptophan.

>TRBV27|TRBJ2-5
CASRPGLAGKETQYF
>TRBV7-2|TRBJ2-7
CASSSVSAGGQYF
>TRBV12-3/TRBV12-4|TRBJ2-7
CASSPTLAGTPYEQYF
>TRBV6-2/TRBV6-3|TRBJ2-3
CASSYFGADTQYF
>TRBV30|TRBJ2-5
CAWSAGTGSRETQYF
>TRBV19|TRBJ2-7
CASSIRLESYEQYF
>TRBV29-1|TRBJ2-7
CSVAPAANSYEQYF
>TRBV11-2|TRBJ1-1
CASSLQLQGVNTEAFF
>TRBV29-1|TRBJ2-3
CSVAGTSGSTDTQYF
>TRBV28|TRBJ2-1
CASSPLYPPSGDTDYNEQFF
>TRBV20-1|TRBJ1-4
CSARNPGTGVEKLFF
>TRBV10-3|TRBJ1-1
CAISGQGTMNTEAFF
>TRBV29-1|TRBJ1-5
CSVAQSGGQPQHF
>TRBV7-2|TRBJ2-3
CASSLVRHTDTQYF
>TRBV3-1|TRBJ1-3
CASSQATKTASSGNTIYF
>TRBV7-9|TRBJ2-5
CASSERGQGETQYF
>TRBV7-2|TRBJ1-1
CASSPKTGGTEAFF
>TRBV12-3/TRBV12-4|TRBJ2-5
CASSFQGYQETQYF
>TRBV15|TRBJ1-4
CATSDQGIREKLFF
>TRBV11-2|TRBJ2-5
CASSLMRETQYF
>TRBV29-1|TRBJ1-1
CSLRTGRNTEAFF
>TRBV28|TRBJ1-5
CASRRTNPGQPQHF
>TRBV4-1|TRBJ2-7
CASSHLGTDYEQYF
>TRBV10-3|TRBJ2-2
CAISQQGANTGELFF